The 17 T cell receptor beta chains given below trace back to one sample, sequenced in a study of blood T cell repertoires in COVID-19. Produced via immunoSEQ multiplex PCR; TCRdb's table is partial and in-frame only. This sample carries hundreds of thousands of clones, 83% of them seen once, and the ten largest clones take about 2.7%. The source material was peripheral blood. The receptor source for this set is a woman aged 40 to 55 with active or convalescent COVID-19.

This clone showed up just a few times. The chain combines TRBV7-9 with TRBJ1-2, with D uncertain. The germline V gene encodes CDR1 SEHNR and CDR2 FQNEAQ (reference sequence). The CDR3 contains 14 residues. The V end was cut by 7 bases, the J end by 0 bases, with 12 bases between. Here the CDR3 DNA reads TGTGCCAGCACCGAATCGGGGTCTAACTATGGCTACACCTTC. Its protein product is CASTESGSNYGYTF. Full variable domain (outside the CDR3, taken from reference TRBV7-9 and TRBJ1-2): DTGVSQNPRHKITKRGQNVTFRCDPISEHNRLYWYRQTLGQGPEFLTYFQNEAQLEKSRLLSDRFSAERPKGSFSTLEIQRTEQGDSAMYLCASTESGSNYGYTFGSGTRLTVV.

The chain links TRBV5-1 to TRBJ2-7; 16 nucleotides match TRBD2. CDR1 is SGHRS and CDR2 is YFSETQ in the germline V gene. The CDR3 contains 18 residues. Germline trimming cut 3 bases from V and 7 bases from J; bases unmatched to any gene: 13. CDR3 amino acids: CASSSPRGLAGGTGEQYF. The CDR3 DNA is TGCGCCAGCAGCTCGCCTCGGGGACTAGCGGGAGGGACTGGGGAGCAGTACTTC.

V usage is TRBV13 and J usage is TRBJ1-1, with D perhaps matching TRBD1 (6 bases). The CDR3 consists of 15 residues. Germline V gene data show CDR1 as PRHDT and CDR2 as FYEKMQ (reference sequence). V lost 6 bases and J lost 2, with 16 bases in between. CDR3 region: CASSLLQGVNTEAFF. For the CDR3, the DNA is TGTGCCAGCAGTTTGCTACAGGGCGTAAACACTGAAGCTTTCTTT.

This chain links TRBV6-5 with TRBJ1-4; the D gene is possibly TRBD1 (6 bases). The CDR3 is made up of 15 amino acids. Trimming pared 6 bases from V and 3 bases from J, leaving 14 bases between. CDR1 is MNHEY, CDR2 SVGAGI, per germline. For the CDR3, the DNA is TGTGCCAGCAGCCCAATACAGGGTCCTAATGAAAAACTGTTTTTT. Encoded protein: CASSPIQGPNEKLFF.

This clone was observed once. This sequence joins TRBV25-1 and TRBJ1-4; the D is unclear. Germline V gene data show CDR1 as MGHDK and CDR2 as SYGVNS. CDR3 size: 15 residues. V gave up 5 bases and J gave up 14 bases, with 24 bases separating them. The CDR3: CASSYSSIGLKKLFF. The DNA for the CDR3 is TGTGCCAGCAGTTATTCTAGTATAGGCCTGAAGAAGCTGTTTTTT. Based on the CDR3 plus reference TRBV25-1 and TRBJ1-4, the full variable domain is EADIYQTPRYLVIGTGKKITLECSQTMGHDKMYWYQQDPGMELHLIHYSYGVNSTEKGDLSSESTVSRIRTEHFPLTLESARPSHTSQYLCASSYSSIGLKKLFFGSGTQLSVL.

The CDR3 DNA follows: TGTGCCAGCAGCCATGGACTAGTGGGAGATACGCAGTATTTT. Protein product: CASSHGLVGDTQYF. The rearrangement links TRBV3-1 (or the pseudogene TRBV3-2) to TRBJ2-3, with 7 positions matching TRBD2. This CDR3 is built from 14 residues. The germline V gene encodes CDR1 LGHDT and CDR2 YNNKEL (reference sequence). J lost 5 bases, V lost 3 bases, and 5 bases had no gene match.

V and J are TRBV7-9 and TRBJ2-2; 8 bases agree with TRBD1. There are 13 residues in the CDR3. Germline loops: CDR1 SEHNR, CDR2 FQNEAQ (reference sequence). Trimming cost V 7 bases and J 4 bases; bases outside gene matches: 2. Written as DNA, the CDR3 is TGTGCCAGCATACAGGGGGGCACCGGGGAGCTGTTTTTT. Translated: CASIQGGTGELFF.

This chain uses TRBV24-1 with TRBJ1-4, with D tentatively TRBD1 (6 bases). The CDR3 is made up of 12 amino acids. Trimming shortened V by 9 bases and J by 8 bases, and 12 bases separated the two germline ends. Germline V gives CDR1 KGHDR, CDR2 SFDVKD. This CDR3 reads CATGQGSEKLFF. CDR3 DNA sequence: TGTGCCACCGGCCAGGGGAGCGAAAAACTGTTTTTT.

The V call is TRBV6-5, the J call TRBJ1-1; possibly TRBD1 for D (6 bases). V shed 8 bases and J shed 0 bases, with 10 bases lying between them. The CDR3 loop spans 13 amino acids. Germline loops: CDR1 MNHEY, CDR2 SVGAGI. CDR3 amino acids: CASGQLMNTEAFF. Written as DNA, the CDR3 is TGTGCCAGCGGACAGTTAATGAACACTGAAGCTTTCTTT.

The V and J genes are TRBV22-1 and TRBJ2-5; TRBD1 is the table's D call, not checked against the DNA. TRBV22-1 is a known pseudogene. The CDR3 extends over 13 amino acids. The CDR3 here is CPRPRTDQETQYF. The CDR3 DNA sequence: TGTCCCCGACCCAGGACAGATCAAGAGACCCAGTACTTC.

This clone was seen many times. The chain is built from TRBV3-1 (or the pseudogene TRBV3-2) and TRBJ2-7, with D unresolved. Germline CDR1 LGHDT, CDR2 YNNKEL (reference sequence). V shed 4 bases and J shed 4 bases, with 8 bases lying between them. There are 12 residues in the CDR3. In DNA, the CDR3 is TGTGCCAGCAGCCTGACAAGATACGAGCAGTACTTC. As protein: CASSLTRYEQYF.

This chain connects TRBV18 to TRBJ1-4; D uncertain. Trimming removed 3 bases at V and 8 bases at J, with 7 bases between. CDR1 is KGHSH, CDR2 LQKENI, per germline. The CDR3 sequence is 12 residues long. For the CDR3, the DNA is TGTGCCAGCTCACCGCCAGAAGAAAAACTGTTTTTT. Residues: CASSPPEEKLFF.

J is TRBJ2-7 and V is TRBV3-1 (or the pseudogene TRBV3-2); 8 bases are shared with TRBD1. The CDR3 totals 15 residues. Trimming at V came to 3 bases and at J to 2 bases, leaving 6 bases not matched to a gene. The germline V gene has CDR1 LGHDT and CDR2 YNNKEL (reference sequence). The CDR3 spells CASSQSETGAYEQYF. CDR3 in DNA: TGTGCCAGCAGCCAGTCCGAGACAGGGGCCTACGAGCAGTACTTC.

This chain joins TRBV6-2 or TRBV6-3 and TRBJ1-4; 8 bases are shared with TRBD1. CDR3 length: 15 amino acids. Germline CDR1 MNHEY, CDR2 SVGEGT. V shed 2 bases, J shed 7 bases, and the junction held 6 bases outside the gene matches. CDR3 protein: CASSYGQGGFEKLFF. DNA of the CDR3: TGTGCCAGCAGTTACGGACAGGGAGGATTTGAAAAACTGTTTTTT.

The V call is TRBV14, the J call TRBJ1-3, with D possibly TRBD1 on 5 matching bases. Germline V CDR1 and CDR2: SGHDN, FVKESK. The CDR3 consists of 14 residues. Deletions cut 4 bases from V and 4 bases from J, with 11 bases between. For the CDR3, the DNA is TGTGCCAGCAGCCTAAGCGGGGACGGAAACACCATATATTTT. The encoded protein is CASSLSGDGNTIYF.

CDR3 bases: TGTGCCCTTGGGGGGACTCTCTACGAGCAGTACTTC. Translating gives CALGGTLYEQYF. The V and J genes are TRBV30 and TRBJ2-7, with D possibly matching TRBD2 (6 bases). The CDR3 runs 12 residues. Between the trimmed V and J ends, which lost 8 bases and 3 bases, there was a span of 14 bases. The V gene's germline CDR1 is GTSNPN and CDR2 SVGIG (reference sequence).

This clone is a singleton in its sample. The rearrangement joins TRBV3-1 (or the pseudogene TRBV3-2) to TRBJ2-2; no definite D call. Trimming cost V 1 base and J 6 bases, with 6 bases left between them. Germline lookup yields CDR1 LGHDT and CDR2 YNNKEL (reference sequence). The CDR3 extends over 13 amino acids. CDR3 coding DNA: TGTGCCAGCAGCCAAGTGGCCGCCGGGGAGCTGTTTTTT. Translated: CASSQVAAGELFF.